This T cell receptor (beta chain) emerged from a study of blood T cell repertoires in COVID-19. Study-level information: Sample material is recorded as cDNA or gDNA derived from T cells, B-cell-depleted T cells, or PBMCs.

Only one count was recorded for this clone. Sequenced by immunoSEQ multiplex PCR; TCRdb stores in-frame clones only, minus some. The sample yields 91,000 or so clones, more than 70% seen once. Trimming shortened V by 5 bases and J by 0 bases, and 10 bases separated the two germline ends. CDR1 is SEHNR and CDR2 is FQNEAQ in the germline V gene (reference sequence). The CDR3 loop spans 14 amino acids. The sequencing input was peripheral blood. The TCR originated in a woman in her sixties in a cohort sampled during active or convalescent COVID-19. The chain couples TRBV7-9 to TRBJ1-2; D remains ambiguous. The CDR3 sequence is CASSTDGSNYGYTF. The CDR3 nucleotides are TGTGCCAGCAGCACAGATGGTTCTAACTATGGCTACACCTTC.